The TCR beta chain described here comes from a study of Ad26.COV2.S vaccination and SARS-CoV-2 variants. Treatment of the sample: about 20 received Ad26.COV2.S at low or high dose, single or two shots; several received placebo; per-sample allocation not given. Collection of samples fell on day 63 after the first vaccine or placebo injection. Donor was an adult aged 18-55 years in Boston. Overall study results and limits: Vaccine recipients showed a spike-specific TCR breadth that was higher than in placebo recipients.

This clone was seen more than once but under ten times. Its cognate antigen is unknown. Here immunoSEQ multiplex PCR was the method, and the copy in TCRdb shows in-frame clones only, minus some. The table records 380,000 or so clones, roughly 80% of them present only once. V shed 4 bases, J shed 8 bases, and the junction held 14 bases outside the gene matches. CDR1 is MDHEN, CDR2 SYDVKM, per germline. The CDR3 has 16 residues. The receptor was isolated from a person aged 18 to 65 who received the Ad26.COV2.S COVID-19 vaccine or a placebo. The J gene is TRBJ2-1, the V gene TRBV28, with TRBD2 matching 7 bases. The specimen comprised peripheral blood, sampled in a trial of Ad26.COV2.S vaccine versus placebo. The CDR3 nucleotides read TGTGCCAGCAGTTATGTTATCGGACTAGGAAGCCATGAGCAGTTCTTC. Translation gives CASSYVIGLGSHEQFF. Full variable domain (outside the CDR3, taken from reference TRBV28 and TRBJ2-1): DVKVTQSSRYLVKRTGEKVFLECVQDMDHENMFWYRQDPGLGLRLIYFSYDVKMKEKGDIPEGYSVSREKKERFSLILESASTNQTSMYLCASSYVIGLGSHEQFFGPGTRLTVL.